This T cell receptor (beta chain) is from a study of shared clonotypes between healthy human individuals. Profiled with immunoSEQ multiplex PCR; TCRdb holds only in-frame clones, not every one. The table has about 700,000 clones, about 90% seen once. The naive CD8 subset, CD45RO-negative cells positively selected for CCR7, excluded terminally differentiated effector memory CD45RA+ cells. The receptor comes from a man younger than 45 in good health. Source material: naive CD8+ T cells sorted from blood.

The chain's CDR3 is CASSLWGQVNNQPQHF. In nucleotides, the CDR3 is TGTGCCAGCAGTTTATGGGGACAGGTAAACAATCAGCCCCAGCATTTT. This rearrangement joins TRBV28 to TRBJ1-5; 8 nucleotides match TRBD1. CDR1 MDHEN and CDR2 SYDVKM come from the germline V gene. CDR3 length: 16 amino acids. The J segment lost 3 bases and the V segment lost 0 bases, leaving 4 bases of the junction unmatched.